This record covers a single T cell receptor (beta chain). Its antigen is currently unknown. The record originates from a study of T cells after posttransplantation cyclophosphamide. Overall study findings and caveats: Skin or GI-infiltrating T cells shared few TRB sequences with blood. Recipient CMV seropositivity and CMV reactivation strongly tracked TRB clonality.

The method was immunoSEQ multiplex PCR; TCRdb's version includes in-frame clones alone and lacks a portion of them. The sample records about 2,500 clones, around 85% being singletons. The CDR3 extends over 17 amino acids. The germline V gene has CDR1 LGHNA and CDR2 YSLEER. V lost 1 base and J lost 0, with 14 bases in between. Treatment was busulfan-fludarabine conditioning, a marrow graft, and cyclophosphamide on days +3 and +4. Material: PBMCs, obtained after allogeneic stem cell transplant with posttransplant cyclophosphamide. V usage is TRBV4-3 and J usage is TRBJ2-3; tentative D call: TRBD1 (6 bases). The TCR was taken from a male patient in his 30s who received an allogeneic stem cell transplant from a related donor, was CMV-positive, and had acute GVHD only. Some T cells may have originated in the graft donor. CDR3 nucleotide sequence: TGCGCCAGCAGCCAAGGGCCGGGACACAGGAGCACAGATACGCAGTATTTT. This translates into CASSQGPGHRSTDTQYF.